This TCR beta chain was profiled in a study of PD-1 blockade in classical Hodgkin lymphoma. As for the study in general: Once every 2 weeks, patients received intravenous nivolumab at 3 mg/kg. Overall study findings and caveats: Researchers reported that CD4+ TCR diversity, though not CD8+, rose significantly by C4D1.

Time point defined: cycle 4 day 1 (C4D1), after five to seven weeks of nivolumab. Every single patient, without exception, relapsed after autologous stem cell transplantation, and brentuximab vedotin exposure varied. Through magnetic negative selection, CD8+ T cells were separated from PBMCs that had been thawed. From germline, CDR1 is SGHVS and CDR2 FNYEAQ. The CDR3 length is 16 residues. Losses at the gene ends were 5 bases for V and 2 bases for J; bases not matched to a gene: 12. Profiled with immunoSEQ multiplex PCR; TCRdb holds only in-frame clones, not every one. The data contain almost 20,000 clones, over 65% of them singletons. About this clone itself: Its matching antigen is unknown.

Sample: CD8+ T cells from blood, taken before the fourth cycle of nivolumab. This sequence originates from a human donor with classical Hodgkin lymphoma. The gene calls are TRBV7-6 and TRBJ2-7, with 7 positions matching TRBD1. This CDR3 is CASSPQISGTAYEQYF. The CDR3 DNA is TGTGCCAGCAGCCCACAAATTTCCGGGACAGCCTACGAGCAGTACTTC.